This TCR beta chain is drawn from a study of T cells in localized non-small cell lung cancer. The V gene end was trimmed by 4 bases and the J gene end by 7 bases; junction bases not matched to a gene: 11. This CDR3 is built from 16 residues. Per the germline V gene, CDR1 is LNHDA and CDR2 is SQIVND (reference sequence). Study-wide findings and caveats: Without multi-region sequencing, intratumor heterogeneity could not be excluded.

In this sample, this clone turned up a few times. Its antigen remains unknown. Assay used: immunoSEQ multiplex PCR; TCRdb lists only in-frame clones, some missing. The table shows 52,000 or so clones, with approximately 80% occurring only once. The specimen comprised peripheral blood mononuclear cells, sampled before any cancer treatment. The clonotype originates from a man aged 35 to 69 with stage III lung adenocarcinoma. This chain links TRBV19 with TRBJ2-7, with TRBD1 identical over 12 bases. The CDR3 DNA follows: TGTGCCAGTAGTAAATCCCCGGGACAGGGGGCTTGGGAGCAGTACTTC. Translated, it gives CASSKSPGQGAWEQYF.